The 14 T cell receptor beta chains reported below all come from one sample, sequenced in a study of cytomegalovirus exposure and HLA in healthy donors. Use of 60 Vbeta and 13 Jbeta primers characterized the PCR. The method was immunoSEQ multiplex PCR; TCRdb's version includes in-frame clones alone and lacks a portion of them. Of about 280,000 clones listed, around 90% are singletons. What was sequenced was PBMCs. The receptors originated from a woman under 30 in good health and CMV-seronegative.

The V gene is TRBV6-1, the J gene TRBJ2-1; 11 positions match TRBD2. With V trimmed by 2 bases and J by 11 bases, 14 bases remained unmatched. The germline V gene has CDR1 MNHNS and CDR2 SASEGT. The CDR3 is 17 amino acids. As DNA, the CDR3 is TGTGCCAGCAGTGAATTTAGGATGGGGACTAGCGGTATGCAGCAGTTCTTC. Protein: CASSEFRMGTSGMQQFF.

The chain joins TRBV5-1 to TRBJ2-2; possible D gene TRBD1, 5 bases. This CDR3 spans 15 amino acids. Trimming took 4 bases from V and 1 from J, leaving 11 bases between them. The V gene's germline CDR1 is SGHRS and CDR2 YFSETQ. CDR3: CASSGPRENTGELFF. The CDR3 DNA is TGCGCCAGCAGCGGCCCCAGGGAGAACACCGGGGAGCTGTTTTTT.

This chain links TRBV11-2 with TRBJ1-3, with D possibly matching TRBD1 (5 bases). Germline-derived CDR1 and CDR2 are SGHAT and FQNNGV. Trimming took off 4 bases at V and 4 bases at J, with 17 bases between the two ends. The CDR3 totals 16 residues. CDR3 sequence: CASSSVSGLDGNTIYF. In nucleotides, the CDR3 is TGTGCCAGCAGCTCCGTATCAGGGTTGGACGGAAACACCATATATTTT.

The chain uses TRBV11-3 and TRBJ2-7; D perhaps matches TRBD1 (6 bases). CDR1 and CDR2 (germline): SGHNT, YENEEA. Trimming cost V 2 bases and J 2 bases, with 19 bases left between them. The CDR3 is made up of 17 amino acids. The CDR3: CASSLNFFWTVTYEQYF. CDR3 bases: TGTGCCAGCAGCTTAAATTTTTTCTGGACAGTGACCTACGAGCAGTACTTC.

This sequence joins TRBV7-9 and TRBJ1-5, with TRBD1 matching over 9 bases. The V gene end was trimmed by 6 bases and the J gene end by 4 bases; junction bases not matched to a gene: 4. Germline CDR1 and CDR2: SEHNR and FQNEAQ (reference sequence). The CDR3 spans 14 residues. CDR3 sequence: CASSRGTGNQPQHF. The CDR3 DNA is TGTGCCAGCAGTCGAGGGACAGGGAATCAGCCCCAGCATTTT.

This chain uses TRBV19 with TRBJ1-6; D possibly corresponds to TRBD1 (5 bases). CDR3 size: 16 residues. Deletions cut 1 base from V and 7 bases from J, with 14 bases between. CDR1 and CDR2 from the germline V gene are LNHDA and SQIVND (reference sequence). This chain's CDR3 is CASSIAQDPGNSPLHF. The CDR3 DNA follows: TGTGCCAGTAGTATAGCACAGGACCCCGGGAATTCACCCCTCCACTTT.

V gene TRBV7-9 combines with J gene TRBJ1-5; 7 nucleotides match TRBD1. Trimming removed 1 base from V and 5 bases from J; junction bases left unmatched: 14. CDR3 length: 18 residues. CDR1 is SEHNR, CDR2 FQNEAQ, per germline (reference sequence). CDR3 sequence (DNA): TGTGCCAGCAGCTTAGGGGGCTGGACAGGAAGGGATTATCAGCCCCAGCATTTT. This translates into CASSLGGWTGRDYQPQHF. Full variable domain (rest looked up from reference TRBV7-9 and TRBJ1-5): DTGVSQNPRHKITKRGQNVTFRCDPISEHNRLYWYRQTLGQGPEFLTYFQNEAQLEKSRLLSDRFSAERPKGSFSTLEIQRTEQGDSAMYLCASSLGGWTGRDYQPQHFGDGTRLSIL.

This chain joins TRBV5-5 and TRBJ2-2; maybe TRBD1 (7 bases). CDR3 length: 15 residues. Germline CDR1 SGHKS, CDR2 YYEKEE (reference sequence). V shed 4 bases and J shed 4 bases, with 14 bases lying between them. In DNA, the CDR3 is TGTGCCAGCAGCGGCGGGGACAGACCCACCGGGGAGCTGTTTTTT. Translated: CASSGGDRPTGELFF.

This chain joins TRBV19 and TRBJ2-7; 14 bases agree with TRBD2. The CDR3 is made up of 15 amino acids. The germline V gene encodes CDR1 LNHDA and CDR2 SQIVND (reference sequence). Trimming removed 4 bases from V and 6 bases from J; junction bases left unmatched: 5. CDR3 in DNA: TGTGCCAGTAGTAGAAGACTAGCGGGGGGGCCCGAGCAGTACTTC. Protein: CASSRRLAGGPEQYF.

The chain links TRBV30 to TRBJ1-2; D unresolved. Deletions cut 5 bases from V and 4 bases from J, with 14 bases between. Germline values: CDR1 GTSNPN, CDR2 SVGIG (reference sequence). CDR3 length: 13 residues. The CDR3 is CAWARVYSYGYTF. For the CDR3, the DNA is TGTGCCTGGGCCCGTGTTTACAGCTATGGCTACACCTTC. Variable domain in full (rest from reference TRBV30 and TRBJ1-2): SQTIHQWPATLVQPVGSPLSLECTVEGTSNPNLYWYRQAAGRGLQLLFYSVGIGQISSEVPQNLSASRPQDRQFILSSKKLLLSDSGFYLCAWARVYSYGYTFGSGTRLTVV.

A single count supports this clone. The CDR3 DNA is TGTGCCAGCAGTTGGGACAGGACCACCTCCCAAGCTTTCTTT. This sequence encodes CASSWDRTTSQAFF. The chain is built from TRBV6-5 and TRBJ1-1, with 8 bases matching TRBD1. V shed 4 bases and J 9 bases; nucleotides not matched to a gene: 10. The CDR3 covers 14 residues. Germline loops: CDR1 MNHEY, CDR2 SVGAGI.

This rearrangement joins TRBV13 to TRBJ2-1; 8 bases align to TRBD2. V was clipped by 5 bases and J by 8 bases; unmatched bases: 14. Germline assignment: CDR1 PRHDT and CDR2 FYEKMQ (reference sequence). This CDR3 has 16 residues. CDR3 region: CASSLPAGEVRDEQFF. The CDR3 nucleotides read TGTGCCAGCAGCCTTCCAGCGGGGGAGGTCCGCGATGAGCAGTTCTTC.

CDR3 nucleotides: TGTGCCAGCAGCGTAGCTGGGGCGGGGGGGTACAATGAGCAGTTCTTC. Protein product: CASSVAGAGGYNEQFF. This chain joins TRBV9 and TRBJ2-1; TRBD2 agrees at 9 bases. With 0 bases clipped from V and 4 bases from J, the junction kept 5 bases outside the gene matches. CDR3 length: 16 amino acids. CDR1 SGDLS and CDR2 YYNGEE come from the germline V gene.

This chain joins TRBV5-1 and TRBJ2-2, with a tentative D call TRBD1 (5 bases). The CDR3 is 16 residues long. Trimming stripped 1 base from V and 2 bases from J, with 12 bases between. CDR1 is SGHRS, CDR2 YFSETQ, per germline. The CDR3 loop is CASSLLAGRNTGELFF. As DNA, the CDR3 is TGCGCCAGCAGCTTGTTGGCAGGGCGAAACACCGGGGAGCTGTTTTTT. The entire variable domain, with the rest obtained from reference TRBV5-1 and TRBJ2-2, is as follows: KAGVTQTPRYLIKTRGQQVTLSCSPISGHRSVSWYQQTPGQGLQFLFEYFSETQRNKGNFPGRFSGRQFSNSRSEMNVSTLELGDSALYLCASSLLAGRNTGELFFGEGSRLTVL.